This record looks at one T cell receptor beta chain sequence and its context. Its antigen is not identified. This entry is derived from a study of T cell repertoires in cytomegalovirus infection. This CDR3 comprises 12 residues. Per germline, CDR1 MNHEY and CDR2 SVGEGT. Trimming cost V 5 bases and J 4 bases, with 8 bases left between them. TCRdb fed the reads into MiXCR, producing one record per CDR3 protein. Of approximately 910,000 distinct CDR3 sequences detected, around 32% appear once; the ten largest clones hold 13%. This rearrangement joins TRBV6-2 or TRBV6-3 to TRBJ1-2; D call uncertain. This clonotype was obtained from a human donor in good health (CMV status not recorded). Some clones in this sample may be carry-over from other donors' samples. The input for sequencing was cultured CD8+ T cells from PBMCs, taken from culture after CMV antigen stimulation. The CDR3 DNA reads TGTGCCAGCAGTGAGACGGTCTATGGCTACACCTTC. It is translated as CASSETVYGYTF.